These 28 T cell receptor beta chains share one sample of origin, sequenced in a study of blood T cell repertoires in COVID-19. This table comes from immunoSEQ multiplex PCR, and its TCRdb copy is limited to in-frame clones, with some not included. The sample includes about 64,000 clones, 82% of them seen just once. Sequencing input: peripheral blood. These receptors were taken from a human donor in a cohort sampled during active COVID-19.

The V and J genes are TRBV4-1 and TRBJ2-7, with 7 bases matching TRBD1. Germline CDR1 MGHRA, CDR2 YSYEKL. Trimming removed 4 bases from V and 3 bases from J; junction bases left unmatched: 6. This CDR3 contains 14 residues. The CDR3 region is CASSPGTAVYEQYF. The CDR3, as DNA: TGCGCCAGCAGCCCCGGGACAGCAGTCTACGAGCAGTACTTC.

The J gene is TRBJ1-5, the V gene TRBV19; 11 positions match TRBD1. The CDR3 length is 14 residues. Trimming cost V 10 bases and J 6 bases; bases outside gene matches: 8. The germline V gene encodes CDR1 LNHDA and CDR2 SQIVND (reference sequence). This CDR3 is CATTDRGLGQPQHF. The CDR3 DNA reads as TGTGCCACCACGGACAGGGGGCTGGGTCAGCCCCAGCATTTT.

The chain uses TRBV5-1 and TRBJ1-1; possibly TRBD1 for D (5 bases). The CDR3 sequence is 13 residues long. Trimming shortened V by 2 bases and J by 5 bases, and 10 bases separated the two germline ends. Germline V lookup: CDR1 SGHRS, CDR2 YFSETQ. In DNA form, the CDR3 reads TGCGCCAGCAGCTTTTGGGGGGAGACTGAAGCTTTCTTT. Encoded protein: CASSFWGETEAFF.

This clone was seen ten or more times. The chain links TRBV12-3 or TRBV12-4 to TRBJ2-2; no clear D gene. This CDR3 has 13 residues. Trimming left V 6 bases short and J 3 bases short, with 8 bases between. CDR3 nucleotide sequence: TGTGCCAGCAGCCCTATTCACACCGGGGAGCTGTTTTTT. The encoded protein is CASSPIHTGELFF.

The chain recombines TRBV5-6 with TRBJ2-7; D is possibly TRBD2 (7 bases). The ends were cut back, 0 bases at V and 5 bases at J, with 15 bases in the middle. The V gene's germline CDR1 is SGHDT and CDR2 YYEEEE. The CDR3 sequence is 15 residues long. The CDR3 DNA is TGTGCCAGCAGCTTGGTAGGGAGGGGGGTCCACGAGCAGTACTTC. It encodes CASSLVGRGVHEQYF. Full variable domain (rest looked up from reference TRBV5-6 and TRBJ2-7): DAGVTQSPTHLIKTRGQQVTLRCSPKSGHDTVSWYQQALGQGPQFIFQYYEEEERQRGNFPDRFSGHQFPNYSSELNVNALLLGDSALYLCASSLVGRGVHEQYFGPGTRLTVT.

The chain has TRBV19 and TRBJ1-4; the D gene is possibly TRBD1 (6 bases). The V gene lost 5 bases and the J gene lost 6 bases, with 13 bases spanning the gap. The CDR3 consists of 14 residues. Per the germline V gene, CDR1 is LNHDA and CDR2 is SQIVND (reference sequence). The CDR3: CASSRGGADEKLFF. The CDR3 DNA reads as TGTGCCAGTAGTCGGGGGGGCGCCGATGAAAAACTGTTTTTT.

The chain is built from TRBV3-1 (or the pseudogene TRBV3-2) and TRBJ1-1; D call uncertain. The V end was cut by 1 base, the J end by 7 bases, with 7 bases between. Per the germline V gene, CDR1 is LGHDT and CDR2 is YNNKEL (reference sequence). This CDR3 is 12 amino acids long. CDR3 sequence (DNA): TGTGCCAGCAGCCAAGTTACGGGTGAAGCTTTCTTT. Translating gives CASSQVTGEAFF.

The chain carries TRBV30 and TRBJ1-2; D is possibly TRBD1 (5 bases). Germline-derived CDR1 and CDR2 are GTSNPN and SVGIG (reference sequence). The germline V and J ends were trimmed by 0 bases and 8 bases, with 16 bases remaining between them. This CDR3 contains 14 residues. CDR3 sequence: CAWSVRRDASGYTF. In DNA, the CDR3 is TGTGCCTGGAGTGTAAGGCGGGACGCTAGCGGCTACACCTTC.

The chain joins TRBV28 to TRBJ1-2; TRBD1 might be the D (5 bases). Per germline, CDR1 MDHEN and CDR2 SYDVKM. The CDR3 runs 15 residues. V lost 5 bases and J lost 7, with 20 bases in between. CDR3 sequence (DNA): TGTGCCAGCAGTCCGAGCTTCCCGGGGGATGGTGGCTACACCTTC. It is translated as CASSPSFPGDGGYTF.

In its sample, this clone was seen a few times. CDR3 sequence (DNA): TGCGCCAGCAGCCCACCTTTGACAGGGGGCTTAAATGAGCAGTTCTTC. Amino acid sequence: CASSPPLTGGLNEQFF. V and J are TRBV5-1 and TRBJ2-1, with 10 bases fitting TRBD1. J was trimmed by 7 bases and V by 4 bases; bases with no gene match: 11. CDR1 and CDR2 from the germline V gene are SGHRS and YFSETQ. This CDR3 has 16 residues. Looking up the rest from reference TRBV5-1 and TRBJ2-1 gives the full variable domain: KAGVTQTPRYLIKTRGQQVTLSCSPISGHRSVSWYQQTPGQGLQFLFEYFSETQRNKGNFPGRFSGRQFSNSRSEMNVSTLELGDSALYLCASSPPLTGGLNEQFFGPGTRLTVL.

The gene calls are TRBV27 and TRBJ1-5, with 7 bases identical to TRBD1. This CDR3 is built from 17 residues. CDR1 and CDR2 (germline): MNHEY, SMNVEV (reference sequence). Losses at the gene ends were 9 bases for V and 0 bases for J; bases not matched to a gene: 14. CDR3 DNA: TGTGCCAGGGGGGATCCGGGACAGCAAGTTAGCAATCAGCCCCAGCATTTT. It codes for CARGDPGQQVSNQPQHF.

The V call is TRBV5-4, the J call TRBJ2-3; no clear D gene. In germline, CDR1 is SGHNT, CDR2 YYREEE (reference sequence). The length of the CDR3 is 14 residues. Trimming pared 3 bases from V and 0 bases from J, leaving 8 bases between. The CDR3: CASSSGPSTDTQYF. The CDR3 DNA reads TGTGCCAGCAGCTCTGGCCCGAGCACAGATACGCAGTATTTT.

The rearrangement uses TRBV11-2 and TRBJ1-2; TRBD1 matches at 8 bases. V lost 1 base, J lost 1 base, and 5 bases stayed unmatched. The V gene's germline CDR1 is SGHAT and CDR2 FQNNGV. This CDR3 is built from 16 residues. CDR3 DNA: TGTGCCAGCAGCTTAGTGACGACAGGGGTTAACTATGGCTACACCTTC. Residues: CASSLVTTGVNYGYTF.

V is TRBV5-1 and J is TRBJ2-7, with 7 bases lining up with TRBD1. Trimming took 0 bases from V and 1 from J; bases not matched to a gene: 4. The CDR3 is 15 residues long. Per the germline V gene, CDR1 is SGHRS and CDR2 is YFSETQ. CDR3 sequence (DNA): TGCGCCAGCAGCTTGGTAACAGGGGTTTCCTACGAGCAGTACTTC. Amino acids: CASSLVTGVSYEQYF.

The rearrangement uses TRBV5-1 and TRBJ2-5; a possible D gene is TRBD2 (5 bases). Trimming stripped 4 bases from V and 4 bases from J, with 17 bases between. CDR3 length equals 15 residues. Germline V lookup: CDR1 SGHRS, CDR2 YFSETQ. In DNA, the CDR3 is TGCGCCAGCAGCCACACCGTCCCGGGGAGAGAGACCCAGTACTTC. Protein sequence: CASSHTVPGRETQYF.

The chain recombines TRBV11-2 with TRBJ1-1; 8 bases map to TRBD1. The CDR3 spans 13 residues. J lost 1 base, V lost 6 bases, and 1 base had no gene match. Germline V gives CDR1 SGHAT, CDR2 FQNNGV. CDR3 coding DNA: TGTGCCAGCAGTGGACAGGGGAACACTGAAGCTTTCTTT. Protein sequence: CASSGQGNTEAFF.

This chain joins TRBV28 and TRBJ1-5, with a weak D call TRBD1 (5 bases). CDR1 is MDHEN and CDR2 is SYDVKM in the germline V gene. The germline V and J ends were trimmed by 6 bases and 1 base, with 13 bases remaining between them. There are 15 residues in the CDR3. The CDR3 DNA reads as TGTGCCAGCAGACGGAGTGGGGCGAGCAATCAGCCCCAGCATTTT. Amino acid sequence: CASRRSGASNQPQHF. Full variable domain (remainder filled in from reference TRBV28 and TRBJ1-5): DVKVTQSSRYLVKRTGEKVFLECVQDMDHENMFWYRQDPGLGLRLIYFSYDVKMKEKGDIPEGYSVSREKKERFSLILESASTNQTSMYLCASRRSGASNQPQHFGDGTRLSIL.

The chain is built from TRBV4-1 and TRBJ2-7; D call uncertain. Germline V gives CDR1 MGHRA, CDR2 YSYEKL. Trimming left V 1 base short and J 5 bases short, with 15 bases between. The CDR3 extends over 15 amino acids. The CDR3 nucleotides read TGCGCCAGCAGCCAAGGCCTCCGGGTTCACCACGAGCAGTACGTC. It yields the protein CASSQGLRVHHEQYV.

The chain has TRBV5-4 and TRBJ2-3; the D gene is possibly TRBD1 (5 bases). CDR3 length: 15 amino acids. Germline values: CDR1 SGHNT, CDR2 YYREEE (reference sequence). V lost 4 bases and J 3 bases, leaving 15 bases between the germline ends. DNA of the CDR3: TGTGCCAGCAGCCCACGGACAAGTCCTACAGATACGCAGTATTTT. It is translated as CASSPRTSPTDTQYF.

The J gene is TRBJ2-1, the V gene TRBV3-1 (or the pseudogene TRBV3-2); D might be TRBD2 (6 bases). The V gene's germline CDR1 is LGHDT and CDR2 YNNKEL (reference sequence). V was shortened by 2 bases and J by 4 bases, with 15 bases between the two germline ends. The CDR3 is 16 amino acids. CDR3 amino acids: CASSQRGGNQYNEQFF. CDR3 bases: TGTGCCAGCAGCCAACGTGGGGGGAACCAGTACAATGAGCAGTTCTTC.

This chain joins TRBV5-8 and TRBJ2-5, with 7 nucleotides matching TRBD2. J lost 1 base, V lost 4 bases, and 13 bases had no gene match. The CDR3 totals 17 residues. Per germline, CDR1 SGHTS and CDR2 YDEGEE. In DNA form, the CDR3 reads TGTGCCAGCAGCCCAGCTAGGAGCGGGGCCCTCCAAGAGACCCAGTACTTC. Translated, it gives CASSPARSGALQETQYF.

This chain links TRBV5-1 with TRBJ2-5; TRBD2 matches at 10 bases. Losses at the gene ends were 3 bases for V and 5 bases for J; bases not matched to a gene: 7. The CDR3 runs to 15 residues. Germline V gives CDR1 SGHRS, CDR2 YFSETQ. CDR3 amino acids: CASSWGLARSETQYF. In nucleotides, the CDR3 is TGCGCCAGCAGCTGGGGACTAGCGCGGTCGGAGACCCAGTACTTC.

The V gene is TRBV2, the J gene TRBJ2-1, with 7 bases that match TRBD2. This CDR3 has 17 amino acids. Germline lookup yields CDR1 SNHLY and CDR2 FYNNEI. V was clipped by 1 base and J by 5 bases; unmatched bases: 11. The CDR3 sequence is CASSEGTGAGSHNEQFF. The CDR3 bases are TGTGCCAGCAGTGAAGGGACCGGAGCGGGGTCCCACAATGAGCAGTTCTTC.

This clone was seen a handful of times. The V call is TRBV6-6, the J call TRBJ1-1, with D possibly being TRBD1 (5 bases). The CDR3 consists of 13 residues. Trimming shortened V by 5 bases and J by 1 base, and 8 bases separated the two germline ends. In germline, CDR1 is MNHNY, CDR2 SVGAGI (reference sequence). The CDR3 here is CASSRQSNTEAFF. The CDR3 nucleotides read TGTGCCAGCAGTCGACAGTCGAACACTGAAGCTTTCTTT.

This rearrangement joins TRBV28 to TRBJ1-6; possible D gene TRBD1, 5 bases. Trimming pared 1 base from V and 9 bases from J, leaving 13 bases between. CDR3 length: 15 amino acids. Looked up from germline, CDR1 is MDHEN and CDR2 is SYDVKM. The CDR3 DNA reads TGTGCCAGCAGTTTATTTAGTACAGGTTTTTCACCCCTCCACTTT. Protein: CASSLFSTGFSPLHF. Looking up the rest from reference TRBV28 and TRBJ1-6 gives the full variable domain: DVKVTQSSRYLVKRTGEKVFLECVQDMDHENMFWYRQDPGLGLRLIYFSYDVKMKEKGDIPEGYSVSREKKERFSLILESASTNQTSMYLCASSLFSTGFSPLHFGNGTRLTVT.

The CDR3 DNA reads as TGTGCTAGTGGTTTGGGGGTCACGGGCCCGCGGGCTGAGCAGTTCTTC. This encodes CASGLGVTGPRAEQFF. This chain links TRBV12-5 with TRBJ2-1; D perhaps matches TRBD2 (5 bases). The CDR3 runs 16 residues. V was pared by 1 base and J by 9 bases, with 19 bases between. From germline, CDR1 is LGHNT and CDR2 FRNRAP.

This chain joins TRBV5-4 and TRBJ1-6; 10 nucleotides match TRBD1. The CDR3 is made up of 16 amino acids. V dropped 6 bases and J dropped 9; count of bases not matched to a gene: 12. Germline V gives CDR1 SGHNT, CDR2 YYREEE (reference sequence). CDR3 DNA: TGTGCCAGCACCGCCGGCGGGGACAGGGGAGGTTCACCCCTCCACTTT. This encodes CASTAGGDRGGSPLHF.

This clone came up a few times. CDR3: CASGRTAVYEQYF. CDR3 nucleotide sequence: TGTGCCAGCGGTAGGACAGCAGTCTACGAGCAGTACTTC. J is TRBJ2-7 and V is TRBV6-5, with D perhaps matching TRBD1 (6 bases). Germline CDR1 reads MNHEY; CDR2 reads SVGAGI. V was trimmed by 8 bases and J by 3 bases, leaving 14 bases between them. This CDR3 contains 13 residues.